Presented here are 23 T cell receptor beta chains from one specimen sequenced in a study of T cell changes during pregnancy in multiple sclerosis. Produced via immunoSEQ multiplex PCR; TCRdb's table is partial and in-frame only. Of fewer than 30,000 clones listed, nearly 90% are singletons. The sample in question was CD8+ T cells from peripheral blood mononuclear cells, obtained in the second trimester of pregnancy. All receptors come from a female donor with multiple sclerosis, enrolled in a pregnancy study.

The chain joins TRBV27 to TRBJ2-1, with 7 positions matching TRBD2. Germline CDR1 MNHEY, CDR2 SMNVEV (reference sequence). The V segment lost 2 bases and the J segment 6 bases; nucleotides outside the gene matches: 7. The CDR3 has 15 amino acids. The CDR3 spells CASSLDGRLTNEQFF. In DNA, the CDR3 is TGTGCCAGCAGTTTAGACGGGAGGCTGACCAATGAGCAGTTCTTC.

The CDR3 spells CASQTGNQPQHF. The DNA for the CDR3 is TGTGCCAGCCAGACGGGGAATCAGCCCCAGCATTTT. The rearrangement links TRBV19 to TRBJ1-5; D uncertain. V was shortened by 9 bases and J by 4 bases, with 10 bases between the two germline ends. The CDR3 loop spans 12 amino acids. CDR1 LNHDA and CDR2 SQIVND come from the germline V gene (reference sequence).

This sequence joins TRBV5-4 and TRBJ2-5, with 8 bases aligning to TRBD1. This CDR3 is 15 amino acids long. With V trimmed by 3 bases and J by 3 bases, 7 bases remained unmatched. The germline gives CDR1 SGHNT, CDR2 YYREEE (reference sequence). The CDR3 DNA reads TGTGCCAGCAGCTCCCGGGACAGGCAAAAAGAGACCCAGTACTTC. It translates to CASSSRDRQKETQYF. Full variable domain (remainder filled in from reference TRBV5-4 and TRBJ2-5): ETGVTQSPTHLIKTRGQQVTLRCSSQSGHNTVSWYQQALGQGPQFIFQYYREEENGRGNFPPRFSGLQFPNYSSELNVNALELDDSALYLCASSSRDRQKETQYFGPGTRLLVL.

In DNA form, the CDR3 reads TGTGCCAGCAGCTCTAGCGGGAGTCCCTACGAGCAGTACTTC. Its translation is CASSSSGSPYEQYF. V usage is TRBV11-2 and J usage is TRBJ2-7; 10 bases match TRBD2. Germline assignment: CDR1 SGHAT and CDR2 FQNNGV. CDR3 size: 14 residues. The V and J ends lost 4 bases and 2 bases, in that order; junction bases with no gene match: 2.

This chain joins TRBV19 and TRBJ2-3, with 8 bases lining up with TRBD2. The CDR3 totals 16 residues. CDR1 and CDR2 (germline): LNHDA, SQIVND (reference sequence). V was clipped by 3 bases and J by 2 bases; unmatched bases: 7. CDR3 protein: CASSIGIAGITDTQYF. The CDR3 DNA sequence: TGTGCCAGTAGTATCGGGATAGCGGGAATCACAGATACGCAGTATTTT.

This chain joins TRBV7-9 and TRBJ1-1, with D unclear. The V gene's germline CDR1 is SEHNR and CDR2 FQNEAQ (reference sequence). This CDR3 is 14 amino acids long. V shed 1 base and J shed 1 base, with 7 bases lying between them. The CDR3 DNA is TGTGCCAGCAGCTTAGGGGCGGGGAACACTGAAGCTTTCTTT. Amino acid sequence: CASSLGAGNTEAFF.

This chain joins TRBV27 and TRBJ1-5, with 7 bases matching TRBD1. This CDR3 has 18 amino acids. The junction had 23 bases not matched to a gene; V was cut back by 4 bases and J by 11 bases. Germline loops: CDR1 MNHEY, CDR2 SMNVEV (reference sequence). CDR3 coding DNA: TGTGCCAGCAGTTCGAGGGGGCAGGGTTTATCCGTGGATTCGACCCAGCATTTT. It encodes CASSSRGQGLSVDSTQHF.

The genes are TRBV11-3 and TRBJ2-1; the D gene is possibly TRBD1 (6 bases). The V end lost 5 bases, the J end lost 0 bases, and 17 bases lay between the germline ends. Germline values: CDR1 SGHNT, CDR2 YENEEA. CDR3 size: 17 residues. The CDR3 DNA reads as TGTGCCAGCAGCGGGGGCTGGGGACCACGCTCCTACAATGAGCAGTTCTTC. Residues: CASSGGWGPRSYNEQFF. Supplemented by reference TRBV11-3 and TRBJ2-1, the full variable domain reads EAGVVQSPRYKIIEKKQPVAFWCNPISGHNTLYWYLQNLGQGPELLIRYENEEAVDDSQLPKDRFSAERLKGVDSTLKIQPAELGDSAVYLCASSGGWGPRSYNEQFFGPGTRLTVL.

The DNA of the CDR3 is TGTGCCAGCAGTTCAGACGGGGTTAGCAATCAGCCCCAGCATTTT. It codes for CASSSDGVSNQPQHF. This sequence joins TRBV7-9 and TRBJ1-5, with D unresolved. The CDR3 runs 15 residues. Looked up from germline, CDR1 is SEHNR and CDR2 is FQNEAQ (reference sequence). Trimming stripped 6 bases from V and 0 bases from J, with 12 bases between.

The chain links TRBV28 to TRBJ1-1; possibly TRBD1 for D (5 bases). CDR1 and CDR2 (germline): MDHEN, SYDVKM. This CDR3 comprises 13 residues. V lost 3 bases and J lost 1, with 6 bases in between. The CDR3 DNA follows: TGTGCCAGCAGTTTTAGGGGGAACACTGAAGCTTTCTTT. Translation gives CASSFRGNTEAFF.

This clone was observed once. The chain recombines TRBV27 with TRBJ2-7; TRBD1 aligns across 9 bases. Per the germline V gene, CDR1 is MNHEY and CDR2 is SMNVEV (reference sequence). This CDR3 has 16 amino acids. V was pared by 2 bases and J by 3 bases, with 8 bases of the junction left unmatched. The CDR3 spells CASSLIPGQGLYEQYF. As DNA, the CDR3 is TGTGCCAGCAGTTTAATCCCGGGACAGGGTCTCTACGAGCAGTACTTC.

V is TRBV19 and J is TRBJ2-7; perhaps TRBD1 as D (5 bases). Per germline, CDR1 LNHDA and CDR2 SQIVND (reference sequence). The CDR3 runs 15 residues. V was cut by 6 bases and J by 2 bases, with 17 bases left in between. The CDR3 region has the DNA TGTGCCAGTAGCTGGGGCGTGACTGTACCCTACGAGCAGTACTTC. As protein: CASSWGVTVPYEQYF.

This clone was detected once. V gene TRBV5-6 combines with J gene TRBJ1-2; 7 positions agree with TRBD1. With 4 bases clipped from V and 0 bases from J, the junction kept 6 bases outside the gene matches. This CDR3 comprises 15 residues. Germline V CDR1 and CDR2: SGHDT, YYEEEE. CDR3 DNA sequence: TGTGCCAGCAGCCTGGGACAGCAGACTAACTATGGCTACACCTTC. Its protein product is CASSLGQQTNYGYTF. The full variable domain, its missing parts supplied by reference TRBV5-6 and TRBJ1-2, is DAGVTQSPTHLIKTRGQQVTLRCSPKSGHDTVSWYQQALGQGPQFIFQYYEEEERQRGNFPDRFSGHQFPNYSSELNVNALLLGDSALYLCASSLGQQTNYGYTFGSGTRLTVV.

The rearrangement uses TRBV19 and TRBJ2-3; unclear D gene. This CDR3 contains 11 residues. Germline values: CDR1 LNHDA, CDR2 SQIVND (reference sequence). The V gene lost 5 bases and the J gene lost 5 bases, with 5 bases spanning the gap. CDR3 in DNA: TGTGCCAGTAGTTCGGTAGATACGCAGTATTTT. Translated, it gives CASSSVDTQYF.

This clone has only one observation. The V gene is TRBV4-1, the J gene TRBJ2-7; 7 nucleotides match TRBD2. Unmatched junction bases numbered 7, after V lost 4 bases and J lost 4 bases. The V gene's germline CDR1 is MGHRA and CDR2 YSYEKL. CDR3 length: 14 amino acids. CDR3 in amino acids: CASSPPSGSYEQYF. CDR3 in DNA: TGCGCCAGCAGCCCTCCTAGCGGTAGTTACGAGCAGTACTTC.

The gene calls are TRBV11-1 and TRBJ2-7, with D unresolved. Germline V gene sequence: CDR1 SGHAT, CDR2 FQDESV (reference sequence). CDR3 size: 14 residues. The V end was cut by 5 bases, the J end by 2 bases, with 13 bases between. The DNA for the CDR3 is TGTGCCAGCAGCGTAACTATGTCCCCCTACGAGCAGTACTTC. Translated: CASSVTMSPYEQYF.

This rearrangement joins TRBV7-3 to TRBJ2-3; possibly TRBD1 for D (5 bases). Looked up from germline, CDR1 is SGHTA and CDR2 is FQGTGA. Trimming left V 4 bases short and J 2 bases short, with 10 bases between. CDR3 length: 14 residues. The CDR3 protein is CASSSQALTDTQYF. The CDR3 nucleotides read TGTGCCAGCAGCTCACAGGCCCTCACAGATACGCAGTATTTT.

The CDR3 loop is CASSQGPVGSYEQYF. The DNA of the CDR3 is TGTGCCAGCAGCCAAGGTCCCGTCGGGAGTTACGAGCAGTACTTC. The V gene is TRBV4-2, the J gene TRBJ2-7, with D possibly TRBD2 on 6 matching bases. This CDR3 region has 15 residues. Trimming took off 1 base at V and 4 bases at J, with 14 bases between the two ends. Germline V CDR1 and CDR2: LGHNA, YNFKEQ.

This rearrangement joins TRBV7-2 to TRBJ1-5; tentative D call: TRBD1 (6 bases). The germline V gene has CDR1 SGHTA and CDR2 FQGNSA. Trimming pared 5 bases from V and 3 bases from J, leaving 8 bases between. The CDR3 covers 13 residues. The CDR3 loop reads CASSGTYNQPQHF. CDR3 DNA sequence: TGTGCCAGCAGCGGGACATACAATCAGCCCCAGCATTTT.

The chain uses TRBV7-2 and TRBJ2-3; perhaps TRBD2 as D (5 bases). The V gene lost 4 bases and the J gene lost 6 bases, with 11 bases spanning the gap. The CDR3 contains 13 residues. CDR1 SGHTA and CDR2 FQGNSA come from the germline V gene. Written as DNA, the CDR3 is TGTGCCAGCAGCTGGACTGCCCCGGATACGCAGTATTTT. It yields the protein CASSWTAPDTQYF.

The chain carries TRBV19 and TRBJ2-1, with TRBD2 identical over 8 bases. CDR1 is LNHDA, CDR2 SQIVND, per germline (reference sequence). V dropped 7 bases and J dropped 8; count of bases not matched to a gene: 16. The CDR3 spans 16 residues. The CDR3 spells CASTSWLTGGPYEQFF. Written as DNA, the CDR3 is TGTGCCAGTACCAGCTGGTTGACGGGAGGGCCCTATGAGCAGTTCTTC.

The chain carries TRBV4-3 and TRBJ2-7; 11 bases are a match to TRBD2. This CDR3 spans 13 amino acids. V lost 3 bases and J lost 6; bases outside the gene matches: 1. The V gene's germline CDR1 is LGHNA and CDR2 YSLEER. CDR3 in DNA: TGCGCCAGCAGCCAGGGACTAGCGGCCGAGCAGTACTTC. Translation gives CASSQGLAAEQYF.

V and J are TRBV29-1 and TRBJ2-7, with TRBD1 identical over 7 bases. Per the germline V gene, CDR1 is SQVTM and CDR2 is ANQGSEA. J lost 2 bases, V lost 0 bases, and 7 bases had no gene match. CDR3 length equals 15 residues. CDR3 DNA: TGCAGCGTTGAAGACCCCTCGGGACAGACCTACGAGCAGTACTTC. Amino acid sequence: CSVEDPSGQTYEQYF.